The 16 T cell receptor beta chains below were found in one sample sequenced in a study of CD8 T cells in ankylosing spondylitis. MiXCR was run by TCRdb on the 5' RACE reads, yielding one entry per CDR3 protein. Altogether 270,000 or so distinct CDR3 sequences are present, approximately 20% being singletons, with the ten largest covering under 40%. Sample: blood, either unsorted or a sorted T cell fraction (not recorded which). The origin of the receptors is a male donor with ankylosing spondylitis or in good health (not recorded which).

This clonotype occurred a few times. The chain employs TRBV7-8 and TRBJ2-1; 8 bases are shared with TRBD1. V was pared by 1 base and J by 2 bases, with 10 bases of the junction left unmatched. The V gene's germline CDR1 is SGHVS and CDR2 FQNEAQ. This CDR3 is built from 18 residues. CDR3 region: CASSLGPPGQGPYNEQFF. CDR3 in DNA: TGTGCCAGCAGCTTAGGGCCACCCGGACAGGGCCCCTACAATGAGCAGTTCTTC.

This clonotype was counted a few times. The chain employs TRBV12-3 or TRBV12-4 and TRBJ2-7; tentative D call: TRBD1 (5 bases). Trimming stripped 2 bases from V and 7 bases from J, with 12 bases between. The CDR3 sequence is 13 residues long. CDR3 sequence: CASSLQGYLEQYF. CDR3 nucleotide sequence: TGTGCCAGCAGTTTACAGGGCTACTTAGAGCAGTACTTC.

V gene TRBV29-1 combines with J gene TRBJ2-2, with D unresolved. Germline CDR1 and CDR2: SQVTM and ANQGSEA. This CDR3 has 13 residues. V was shortened by 5 bases and J by 1 base, with 8 bases between the two germline ends. The CDR3 region is CSVLRQNTGELFF. The CDR3 coding sequence is TGCAGCGTTCTGCGGCAGAACACCGGGGAGCTGTTTTTT.

This clonotype was counted ten times or more. This chain joins TRBV20-1 and TRBJ2-3; the D gene is possibly TRBD1 (6 bases). Germline V gives CDR1 DFQATT, CDR2 SNEGSKA (reference sequence). This CDR3 contains 13 residues. V was cut by 1 base and J by 6 bases, with 11 bases left in between. CDR3 sequence reads: CSARVQGWDTQYF. CDR3 DNA: TGCAGTGCTAGAGTTCAGGGGTGGGATACGCAGTATTTT.

This chain joins TRBV6-1 and TRBJ2-1; TRBD2 matches 9 bases. With V trimmed by 6 bases and J by 2 bases, 8 bases remained unmatched. The CDR3 is 16 amino acids. The germline CDR1 and CDR2 sequences are MNHNS and SASEGT. The CDR3 protein is CASRTSGCPAYNEQFF. In DNA form, the CDR3 reads TGTGCCAGCAGAACTAGCGGGTGCCCTGCCTACAATGAGCAGTTCTTC.

The table lists this clonotype with many counts. This chain joins TRBV28 and TRBJ1-5, with D possibly TRBD1 on 6 matching bases. The CDR3 length is 15 residues. Germline lookup yields CDR1 MDHEN and CDR2 SYDVKM. Between the trimmed V and J ends, which lost 3 bases and 3 bases, there was a span of 12 bases. CDR3 sequence (DNA): TGTGCCAGCAGTTTCCTCGGGGGCCACAATCAGCCCCAGCATTTT. It specifies CASSFLGGHNQPQHF.

This chain links TRBV7-9 with TRBJ2-1; 7 nucleotides line up with TRBD2. Per the germline V gene, CDR1 is SEHNR and CDR2 is FQNEAQ (reference sequence). The CDR3 is 17 amino acids. The V segment lost 5 bases and the J segment 8 bases; nucleotides outside the gene matches: 18. DNA for the CDR3: TGTGCCAGCAGCGACGAGTTTTTGGCGGGAGAGGGCGATGAGCAGTTCTTC. As protein: CASSDEFLAGEGDEQFF.

The CDR3 is CSVDKSTGGPGWDTQYF. Written as DNA, the CDR3 is TGCAGCGTTGATAAATCGACGGGAGGGCCCGGGTGGGATACGCAGTATTTT. The gene calls are TRBV29-1 and TRBJ2-3; TRBD2 matches at 8 bases. V dropped 3 bases and J dropped 6; count of bases not matched to a gene: 17. This CDR3 region has 17 residues. Germline loops: CDR1 SQVTM, CDR2 ANQGSEA.

This clonotype was seen many times. The chain employs TRBV20-1 and TRBJ2-1; no definite D call. V dropped 6 bases and J dropped 6 bases, with 9 bases sitting between them. CDR3 length: 11 residues. Germline CDR1 is DFQATT and CDR2 is SNEGSKA (reference sequence). CDR3 in amino acids: CSATPSNEQFF. The CDR3 bases are TGCAGTGCCACTCCCAGCAATGAGCAGTTCTTC.

The chain employs TRBV29-1 and TRBJ2-5; D not resolved. Germline loops: CDR1 SQVTM, CDR2 ANQGSEA. The CDR3 sequence is 14 residues long. Trimming shortened V by 0 bases and J by 3 bases, and 11 bases separated the two germline ends. Here the CDR3 DNA reads TGCAGCGTTGAAGATCTAGTCAACGAAGAGACCCAGTACTTC. This encodes CSVEDLVNEETQYF.

This clonotype has only a few counts. V usage is TRBV4-3 and J usage is TRBJ2-1; 8 bases agree with TRBD2. The junction had 8 bases not matched to a gene; V was cut back by 0 bases and J by 4 bases. The CDR3 contains 17 residues. From germline, CDR1 is LGHNA and CDR2 YSLEER. CDR3 nucleotides: TGCGCCAGCAGCCAAGATTTCCCTAGCGGGTTGTACAATGAGCAGTTCTTC. Translated, it gives CASSQDFPSGLYNEQFF.

Only a few counts were recorded for this clonotype. The rearrangement joins TRBV29-1 to TRBJ2-7; 9 nucleotides align to TRBD2. Germline CDR1 reads SQVTM; CDR2 reads ANQGSEA. The J segment lost 3 bases and the V segment lost 4 bases, leaving 1 base of the junction unmatched. The CDR3 covers 12 residues. CDR3 nucleotides: TGCAGCGTTGCTAGCGGGATCTACGAGCAGTACTTC. Protein: CSVASGIYEQYF.

This clonotype was found a few times. The V call is TRBV12-3 or TRBV12-4, the J call TRBJ1-5; D might be TRBD1 (5 bases). Between the trimmed V and J ends, which lost 6 bases and 6 bases, there was a span of 18 bases. This CDR3 is 15 amino acids long. The CDR3 DNA reads as TGTGCCAGCAGCACCGAAGGGACGCTTAGTCAGCCCCAGCATTTT. Amino acids: CASSTEGTLSQPQHF.

This clonotype was seen ten or more times. V is TRBV7-2 and J is TRBJ2-1; unclear D gene. The CDR3 totals 12 residues. Trimming removed 1 base from V and 10 bases from J, with 8 bases in between. The germline V gene has CDR1 SGHTA and CDR2 FQGNSA. The CDR3 bases are TGTGCCAGCAGCTTAGGGGTTTACGAGCAGTTCTTC. Protein sequence: CASSLGVYEQFF.

This chain connects TRBV27 to TRBJ2-7; 8 bases fit TRBD1. The germline gives CDR1 MNHEY, CDR2 SMNVEV (reference sequence). Germline trimming cut 6 bases from V and 0 bases from J; bases unmatched to any gene: 4. There are 14 residues in the CDR3. CDR3 amino acids: CASRGQAGSYEQYF. The CDR3 DNA reads as TGTGCCAGCAGGGGACAGGCCGGCTCCTACGAGCAGTACTTC.

The chain links TRBV30 to TRBJ1-1; D is perhaps TRBD1 (6 bases). Per germline, CDR1 GTSNPN and CDR2 SVGIG (reference sequence). CDR3 length equals 13 residues. Trimming removed 3 bases at V and 1 base at J, with 9 bases between. The CDR3 nucleotides are TGTGCCTGGAGAGGACAGCGGAACACTGAAGCTTTCTTT. Translating gives CAWRGQRNTEAFF.